The subject of this entry is one T cell receptor (beta chain). Generated by immunoSEQ multiplex PCR, the TCRdb table keeps only in-frame clones and is missing some. This table holds about 17,000 clones, 38% found once. The sample is drawn from a study of graft-versus-host responses after intestinal transplantation. Study results and limitations: GvH clones were found in recipient marrow; some appeared first in ileum or blood.

Investigators plated approximately 200,000 CFSE-labeled responder cells together with approximately 200,000 irradiated stimulator cells labeled with violet dye. Trimming shortened V by 2 bases and J by 3 bases, and 9 bases separated the two germline ends. CDR3 length equals 14 residues. Germline V gene sequence: CDR1 MNHEY, CDR2 SVGAGI. The input for sequencing was alloreactive CD8+ T cells from a mixed lymphocyte reaction culture, taken before intestinal transplant. Stated subset: CFSE-low proliferating T cells sorted from roughly six-day pre-transplant mixed lymphocyte reaction (GvH or HvG direction). V gene TRBV6-5 combines with J gene TRBJ2-3; D is perhaps TRBD1 (5 bases). The clonotype comes from a human patient who received an intestinal transplant. Here the CDR3 DNA reads TGTGCCAGCAGTTACGGTACAGGAACAGATACGCAGTATTTT. This sequence encodes CASSYGTGTDTQYF.